The entry that follows covers one T cell receptor beta chain sequence. This specimen comes from a study of blood T cell repertoires in COVID-19. Study-level background: The origin of the acute and convalescent COVID-19 samples was the United States, Italy and Spain. Sources were T cells, B-cell-depleted T cells, or PBMCs; the material itself was cDNA or gDNA.

Per the study methods: Amplifying reference gene primers gave estimates of nucleated cell counts. Clones were read by immunoSEQ multiplex PCR, and TCRdb kept only the in-frame ones, dropping some. V, J and clone size derive from that table, while D and trimming were established from the DNA sequence. The sample includes 110,000 or so clones, less than 85% of them seen just once. The specimen was peripheral blood. This receptor was obtained from a human donor in a cohort sampled during active COVID-19.

CDR3 sequence reads: CASSLALNHRGLLNEQYF. The CDR3 DNA follows: TGTGCCAGCAGCTTAGCCCTAAATCATAGAGGGCTCCTAAACGAGCAGTACTTC. This chain uses TRBV7-9 with TRBJ2-7; D possibly corresponds to TRBD2 (5 bases). Germline CDR1 SEHNR, CDR2 FQNEAQ (reference sequence). The V and J ends lost 0 bases and 5 bases respectively, with 23 bases between them. This CDR3 has 18 residues.